This T cell receptor (beta chain) came from a study of neurological immune-mediated disorders. About the research overall: The disease course was relapsing-remitting in 31 and secondary progressive in about 9% of the roughly 35 multiple sclerosis patients.

General observations from the study: Neither clinical nor MRI features showed any association with the multiple sclerosis repertoire cluster, and the authors stated that larger cohorts are needed. HTLV-1-associated myelopathy led in TCR clonal expansion, while multiple sclerosis ranked lowest, below healthy controls.

The CDR3 runs 13 residues. V was clipped by 6 bases and J by 6 bases, with 12 bases between them. Germline CDR1 and CDR2: KGHSH and LQKENI. The table lists this clonotype with a few counts. The antigen remains undetermined. Each TCR transcript was tagged with a 10-nucleotide random UMI during 5'RACE. One entry per CDR3 protein, called by TCRdb with MiXCR from the 5' RACE reads. The repertoire consists of 50,000 to 65,000 distinct CDR3 sequences, with around 3.6% occurring once and the leading ten covering 1.5% to 2%. V gene TRBV18 combines with J gene TRBJ2-1, with D hard to call. The sequenced material came from PBMCs. The TCR sequence derives from a man younger than 40 with multiple sclerosis. As DNA, the CDR3 is TGTGCCAGCTCTCAAAATGACCGCAATGAGCAGTTCTTC. As protein: CASSQNDRNEQFF.